This T cell receptor beta chain was obtained from a study of glioma-infiltrating T cells after dendritic cell vaccination. TCRdb keeps only in-frame clones here, not all; method: immunoSEQ multiplex PCR. Among 75,000 to 100,000 clones listed, 79% were seen once. The CDR3 loop spans 18 amino acids. Trimming stripped 3 bases from V and 4 bases from J, with 22 bases between. Germline lookup yields CDR1 MNHNS and CDR2 SASEGT. The material was blood, obtained before dendritic cell vaccination. V is TRBV6-1 and J is TRBJ1-3; D is undetermined. This TCR was sampled from a human donor with glioblastoma. This CDR3 reads CASSEFQELILAGNTIYF. The CDR3 DNA is TGTGCCAGCAGTGAGTTTCAAGAATTGATACTTGCCGGAAACACCATATATTTT.